The rows below give T cell receptor beta chains drawn from one sample of a study of glioma-infiltrating T cells. TCRdb redid the calling of the multiplex PCR reads with MiXCR, one entry per CDR3 protein. The data contain under 150,000 distinct CDR3 sequences, approximately 24% of them singletons. Specimen: glioma tissue, nonneoplastic brain tissue, or PBMCs (not recorded which). All receptors derive from a human donor with low-grade glioma or glioblastoma, undergoing nonglioma brain surgery, or in good health (not recorded which). CDR3s include the opening cysteine and the closing phenylalanine or tryptophan. Each record gives: J gene, V gene, clone size, D gene, CDR3 DNA, CDR3 protein. A D gene is named only where the DNA matches it firmly. The size entry is marked missing in some rows and otherwise reads once, few, many or a size class.

>TRBJ1-2|TRBV6-1|-|-
TGTGCCAGCAGCCAAGAACTGGCCGACACCACCTATGGCTACACCTTC
CASSQELADTTYGYTF
>TRBJ2-3|TRBV3-1|many|-
TGTGCCAGCAGACAACAGAGGACGCAGTATTTT
CASRQQRTQYF
>TRBJ1-2|TRBV7-2|-|-
TGTGCCAGCAGCTTCCCCTCCGGGACGTACTATGGCTACACCTTC
CASSFPSGTYYGYTF
>TRBJ2-5|TRBV7-2|few|TRBD1
TGTGCCAGCAGCATCACAGGGGGCCCCCAAGAGACCCAGTACTTC
CASSITGGPQETQYF
>TRBJ2-1|TRBV5-1|few|-
TGCGCCAGCAGCTTGAGAGGCACCGTGGTTGAGCAGTTCTTC
CASSLRGTVVEQFF
>TRBJ2-3|TRBV20-1|few|TRBD2
TGCAGTGCTAGCGCGAGCGGGGGGTCTAGCACAGATACGCAGTATTTT
CSASASGGSSTDTQYF
>TRBJ2-1|TRBV5-4|-|TRBD1
TGTGCCAGCAGCTTTCCGGGACAGGGGTCCAATGAGCAGTTCTTC
CASSFPGQGSNEQFF
>TRBJ1-2|TRBV11-3|few|TRBD1
TGTGCCAGCAGCTCGGGACAGGACTATGGCTACACCTTC
CASSSGQDYGYTF
>TRBJ2-2|TRBV4-1|few|TRBD1
TGCGCCAGCAGCCAGGGGGACAGGAACACCGGGGAGCTGTTTTTT
CASSQGDRNTGELFF
>TRBJ1-1|TRBV6-1|many|TRBD1
TGTGCCAGCAGTGCGGACAGGGCGAACACTGAAGCTTTCTTT
CASSADRANTEAFF
>TRBJ1-1|TRBV5-4|-|-
TGTGCCAGCAGCTTGCCGGACGGGTACACTGAAGCTTTCTTT
CASSLPDGYTEAFF
>TRBJ2-1|TRBV19|-|TRBD2
TGTGCCAGTAAAGAGCGGGGGGGCATCTCCTACAATGAGCAGTTCTTC
CASKERGGISYNEQFF
>TRBJ1-5|TRBV19|-|-
TGTGCCAGTAGCCCCCAGGCAGGGCACAATCAGCCCCAGCATTTT
CASSPQAGHNQPQHF
>TRBJ2-3|TRBV19|-|TRBD2
TGTGCCAGTAGTGCCGCCCCCCCGGGACTAGCGGGCGCTAGCACAGATACGCAGTATTTT
CASSAAPPGLAGASTDTQYF
>TRBJ2-5|TRBV6-6|-|-
TGTGCCAGCAGTTACCGGAACCAAGAGACCCAGTACTTC
CASSYRNQETQYF
>TRBJ2-5|TRBV20-1|-|-
TGCAGTGCGCCAGCAGTTAAGTACCAAGAGACCCAGTACTTC
CSAPAVKYQETQYF
>TRBJ1-1|TRBV6-1|-|-
TGTGCCAGCACTCTTCCAAGAATGAACACTAAAGCTTTCTTT
CASTLPRMNTKAFF
>TRBJ2-1|TRBV12-3/TRBV12-4|once|TRBD2
TGTGCCAGCAGTCCCCGCGGGACTAGCGGGAATGAGCAGTTCTTC
CASSPRGTSGNEQFF
>TRBJ1-5|TRBV24-1|-|TRBD1
TGTGCCACCAGTGATTTGGGGACAGACCAGCATTTT
CATSDLGTDQHF
>TRBJ1-5|TRBV7-2|few|-
TGTGCCAGCAGCTTCCAGGGATTCGGGGCCCAGCATTTT
CASSFQGFGAQHF
>TRBJ1-2|TRBV27|many|-
TGTGCCAGCAGTTTCGGGGGAGGGGTTGGCTACACCTTC
CASSFGGGVGYTF
>TRBJ1-5|TRBV27|-|-
TGTGCCAGCAGTTTAGTAGGGAACTACGGTCAGCCCCAGCATTTT
CASSLVGNYGQPQHF
>TRBJ2-2|TRBV13|many|-
TGTGCCAGCAGCTTAGGCTCCGCAAACACCGGGGAGCTGTTTTTT
CASSLGSANTGELFF
>TRBJ1-1|TRBV5-1|-|-
TGCGCCAGCAGCTCGACGGACACTGAAGCTTTCTTT
CASSSTDTEAFF
>TRBJ2-3|TRBV20-1|many|-
TGCAGTGCAGCTAAGGGGACAAACACAGATACGCAGTATTTT
CSAAKGTNTDTQYF
>TRBJ2-3|TRBV7-9|-|-
TGTGCCAGCAGCCCTGGACGACCCGCAGATACGCAGTATTTT
CASSPGRPADTQYF
>TRBJ2-1|TRBV2|many|-
TGTGCCAGCAGTCTTGGCTTGAATGAGCAGTTCTTC
CASSLGLNEQFF
>TRBJ1-2|TRBV6-1|many|-
TGTGCCAGCAGTGAAAAAGCAGGCCCCTATGGCTACACCTTC
CASSEKAGPYGYTF
>TRBJ2-3|TRBV7-9|-|-
TGTGCCAGCAGTTTAAGGTTCGCGGGCGATACGAAGTATTTT
CASSLRFAGDTKYF
>TRBJ2-5|TRBV7-6|-|-
TGTGCTAGCATCCGCTTGGGGGAACAAGAGACCCAGTACTTC
CASIRLGEQETQYF
>TRBJ2-1|TRBV12-3/TRBV12-4|-|TRBD2
TGTGCCAGCAGGACTAGCGGGGCGCTATACGGTGAGCAGTTCTTC
CASRTSGALYGEQFF
>TRBJ1-1|TRBV7-9|many|-
TGTGCCAGCAGCTTACTTGGGGGGAACACTGAAGCTTTCTTT
CASSLLGGNTEAFF
>TRBJ2-6|TRBV2|-|-
TGTGCCAGCGTCAGGGGTTCTGGGGCCAACGTCCTGACTTTC
CASVRGSGANVLTF
>TRBJ2-1|TRBV2|-|TRBD2
TGTGCCAGCAGCCCCCACAGCGGGGTGTACAATGAGCAGTTCTTC
CASSPHSGVYNEQFF
>TRBJ2-4|TRBV6-2/TRBV6-3|-|TRBD1
TGTGCCAGCAGTTACCCGACAGGGGTGATTCAGTACTTC
CASSYPTGVIQYF
>TRBJ2-1|TRBV29-1|few|-
TGCAGCGCTTGGGACGCGGGTAATGAGCAGTTCTTC
CSAWDAGNEQFF
>TRBJ2-3|TRBV27|many|-
TGTGCCAGCAGTTCGCACAGGGTGGAAGATACGCAGTATTTT
CASSSHRVEDTQYF
>TRBJ1-2|TRBV7-9|few|TRBD1
TGTGCCAGCAGCTCCCGGGACAGGCCCTTCACTAACTATGGCTACACCTTC
CASSSRDRPFTNYGYTF
>TRBJ1-2|TRBV27|-|-
TGTGCCAGCACCTCAGGCCTTCTGGCTAACTATGGCTACACCTTC
CASTSGLLANYGYTF
>TRBJ1-2|TRBV28|-|-
TGTGCCAGCAGTTTAGGCACGGTACCTGTGCGGGGCTACACCTTC
CASSLGTVPVRGYTF
>TRBJ2-5|TRBV18|-|TRBD2
TGTGCCAGCTCACCACCGGGGACTACCGTAAAGACCCAGTACTTC
CASSPPGTTVKTQYF
>TRBJ2-3|TRBV18|-|-
TGTGCCAGCTCACCAGGGGTTAAAGATACGCAGTATTTT
CASSPGVKDTQYF
>TRBJ2-2|TRBV7-9|few|-
TGTGCCAGCAGCAGGCCAGGGGCCGGGGAGCTGTTTTTT
CASSRPGAGELFF
>TRBJ1-1|TRBV27|many|TRBD1
TGTGCCAGCAGGAAGACAGGGTATAACACTGAAGCTTTCTTT
CASRKTGYNTEAFF
>TRBJ2-1|TRBV24-1|-|TRBD1
TGTGCCACCAGTGATTCCGTGACAGGGGGACGCAGTGAGCAGTTCTTC
CATSDSVTGGRSEQFF
>TRBJ2-5|TRBV6-1|-|-
TGTGCCAGCAGACCCGACTCGATTTCACATCAGTACTTC
CASRPDSISHQYF